One sample yielded the 2 T cell receptor beta chains listed below, sequenced in a study of blood T cells in healthy people across ages. Together with a sample-barcoded 5' primer, a J-beta primer mix was included in a second PCR lasting about 6 to 11 cycles. TCRdb ran MiXCR on the 5' RACE reads and lists one entry per CDR3 protein. The sample yields roughly 1,800,000 distinct CDR3 sequences, 40% to 55% seen once. Specimen: blood. The receptors derive from a woman aged 40 to 50 in good health.

The V and J genes are TRBV28 and TRBJ2-3; tentative D call: TRBD1 (6 bases). Trimming removed 7 bases at V and 9 bases at J, with 17 bases between. The CDR3 has 13 amino acids. Germline lookup yields CDR1 MDHEN and CDR2 SYDVKM. The CDR3 DNA reads as TGTGCCAGCACTTCTCCCAGGGGTGACACGCAGTATTTT. Encoded protein: CASTSPRGDTQYF.

The chain is built from TRBV20-1 and TRBJ2-3, with 7 bases identical to TRBD2. CDR1 DFQATT and CDR2 SNEGSKA come from the germline V gene (reference sequence). This CDR3 is built from 15 residues. V shed 6 bases, J shed 2 bases, and the junction held 11 bases outside the gene matches. CDR3: CSAIHGGSYTDTQYF. The CDR3 DNA reads TGCAGTGCCATTCACGGGGGGTCATACACAGATACGCAGTATTTT.